What follows is one T cell receptor beta chain and its context. This CDR3 spans 18 amino acids. V trimming: 0 bases; J trimming: 0 bases; junction bases outside the gene matches: 9. The germline gives CDR1 SGHRS, CDR2 YFSETQ. Combining iRepertoire HTBI primers with Arm-PCR of CDR3 regions, the authors built TCR beta libraries. Using its own MiXCR run on the multiplex PCR reads, TCRdb lists one record per CDR3 protein. The table shows about 370,000 distinct CDR3 sequences, with less than 20% occurring only once. These data are taken from a study of regulatory T cells in long-lasting Graves disease. Time point specified: newly diagnosed GD, antithyroid drugs for less than 3 months. After RNA was extracted from PBMCs, the TCR library was made from it.

The clonotype originates from a female donor with Graves disease. Sample: peripheral blood mononuclear cells (PBMCs), taken at new diagnosis, from a patient treated with antithyroid drugs. The chain links TRBV5-1 to TRBJ2-1; 7 positions match TRBD2. CDR3 nucleotide sequence: TGCGCCAGCAGCTTGGATCCCAACGGCGGGAGCTCCTACAATGAGCAGTTCTTC. It is translated as CASSLDPNGGSSYNEQFF. The variable domain in full, with the rest retrieved from reference TRBV5-1 and TRBJ2-1, is KAGVTQTPRYLIKTRGQQVTLSCSPISGHRSVSWYQQTPGQGLQFLFEYFSETQRNKGNFPGRFSGRQFSNSRSEMNVSTLELGDSALYLCASSLDPNGGSSYNEQFFGPGTRLTVL.